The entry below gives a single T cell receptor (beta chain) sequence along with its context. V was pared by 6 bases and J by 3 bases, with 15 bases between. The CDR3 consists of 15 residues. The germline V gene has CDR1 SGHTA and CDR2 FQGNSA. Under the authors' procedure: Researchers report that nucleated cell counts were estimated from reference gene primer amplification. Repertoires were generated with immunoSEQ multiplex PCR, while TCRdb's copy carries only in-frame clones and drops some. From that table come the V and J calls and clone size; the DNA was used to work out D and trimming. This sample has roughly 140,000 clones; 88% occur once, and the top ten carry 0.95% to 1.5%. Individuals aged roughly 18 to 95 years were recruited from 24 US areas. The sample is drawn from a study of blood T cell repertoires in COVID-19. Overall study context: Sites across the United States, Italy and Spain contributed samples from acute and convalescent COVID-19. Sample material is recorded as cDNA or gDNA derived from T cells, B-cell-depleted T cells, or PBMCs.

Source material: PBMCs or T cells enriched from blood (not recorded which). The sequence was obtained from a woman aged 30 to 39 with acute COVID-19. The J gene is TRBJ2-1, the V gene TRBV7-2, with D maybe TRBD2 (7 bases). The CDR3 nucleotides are TGTGCCAGCAGTCCCCTGGGGGGGCACTACAATGAGCAGTTCTTC. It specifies CASSPLGGHYNEQFF.